The source of this TCR beta chain is a study of T cell responses to AZD1222 COVID-19 vaccine. CDR1 KGHSH and CDR2 LQKENI come from the germline V gene. V was clipped by 4 bases and J by 1 base, with 16 bases between them. This CDR3 comprises 16 residues. As regards this clone: Its antigen is undetermined.

Method: immunoSEQ multiplex PCR; TCRdb's copy keeps in-frame clones and lacks some. The sample contains 140,000 to 150,000 clones, around 90% of which appear only once. Study observations and caveats: Clonal diversity was possibly underestimated, and the donors were mostly white British, with more females. With dominance at 160-218 and 743-854, vaccine-associated CD4 TCRs spanned spike. Targeting of unmutated variant regions was reportedly seen in nearly half of spike-specific TCRs. Without day 14 samples, only post-peak T cell repertoires were studied.

The clonotype comes from an adult who received the MenACWY meningococcal vaccine as a control. The chain couples TRBV18 to TRBJ1-1; a weak D match, TRBD1 (5 bases). The specimen comprised peripheral blood, sampled 28 days after the second dose of the MenACWY control vaccine. The CDR3 reads CASSREWGFENTEAFF. The CDR3 DNA is TGTGCCAGCTCACGGGAGTGGGGGTTTGAGAACACTGAAGCTTTCTTT.